These T cell receptor beta chains were read from a single sample in a study of Ad26.COV2.S vaccination and SARS-CoV-2 variants. Some clones are missing from TCRdb's copy, which holds only in-frame ones; the method was immunoSEQ multiplex PCR. Of roughly 270,000 clones in the sample, approximately 87% were seen once. The sequences come from peripheral blood, collected in a trial of Ad26.COV2.S vaccine versus placebo. The source is a person aged 18-65 years who received the Ad26.COV2.S COVID-19 vaccine or a placebo. CDR3s leave out the opening cysteine and the closing phenylalanine or tryptophan.

length | V | CDR3
15 | TRBV7-6 | ASSLYDLAGGTGELF
13 | TRBV5-6 | ASSWYGTGDSEQY
14 | TRBV7-2 | ASSLNRKVATGTQY
12 | TRBV6-2/TRBV6-3 | ASSYSMGGNTIY
13 | TRBV19 | ASSMGPGQRYEQY
12 | TRBV7-9 | ASSLGLAVNEQF
13 | TRBV6-5 | ASSYWAADTGELF
14 | TRBV14 | ASSQLGTYTQETQY
11 | TRBV12-3/TRBV12-4 | ASSFFSNEKLF
13 | TRBV4-3 | ASSQDGGNAYGYT
13 | TRBV5-6 | ASSLWDPTLNIQY
11 | TRBV7-9 | ASSLVTGSGYT
11 | TRBV3-1/TRBV3-2 | ASSQAGGYEQY
12 | TRBV5-6 | ASRKDSGLNTIY
10 | TRBV30 | AWIGGGTEAF
14 | TRBV3-1/TRBV3-2 | ASSPQFSREFYGYT
13 | TRBV5-1 | ASNEEGLAKNIQY
10 | TRBV2 | ASSESRYEQY
15 | TRBV7-2 | ASSPVATSGRTDTQY
13 | TRBV5-1 | ASSFRDRALYEQY
14 | TRBV7-2 | ASSLASGGAYNEQF
13 | TRBV5-1 | ASSLDPGRIGELF
13 | TRBV2 | ASSDGGSSYNEQF
14 | TRBV3-1/TRBV3-2 | ASSQDVGTRSYEQY
12 | TRBV18 | ASSPTSGEETQY
10 | TRBV12-3/TRBV12-4 | ASSKPSIEQY
12 | TRBV2 | ASREREKSYEQY
11 | TRBV29-1 | SVVGLDRGGYT
13 | TRBV28 | ASSPRQGTHYGYT
10 | TRBV7-2 | ASSPSLYGYT
12 | TRBV19 | ASFMDSLNEKLF
12 | TRBV19 | ASNSDRELGAQH
13 | TRBV27 | ASSLGDRGFNEQY
12 | TRBV3-1/TRBV3-2 | ASSQRQGNQPQH
15 | TRBV15 | ATSRGQGVFGHTEAF
11 | TRBV12-5 | ASGLGFSDTQY
10 | TRBV7-2 | ASSLAGNTIY
14 | TRBV19 | ASSPTERKSRYEQF